This T cell receptor beta chain appears in the sequencing data of a study of Ad26.COV2.S vaccination and SARS-CoV-2 variants. Germline V lookup: CDR1 MNHEY, CDR2 SMNVEV (reference sequence). Trimming shortened V by 1 base and J by 0 bases, and 7 bases separated the two germline ends. There are 15 residues in the CDR3. Method: immunoSEQ multiplex PCR; TCRdb's copy keeps in-frame clones and lacks some. The table shows a few hundred thousand clones, with 83% occurring only once. The treatment denotes: over 15 received Ad26.COV2.S at low or high dose, single or two shots; roughly 5 received placebo; per-sample allocation not given. After the first vaccine or placebo injection, samples were drawn on day 63. An adult aged 18-55 years in Boston served as the donor.

This specimen consisted of peripheral blood, obtained in a trial of Ad26.COV2.S vaccine versus placebo. The chain recombines TRBV27 with TRBJ1-5; D call uncertain. This TCR was recovered from a person aged 18-65 years who received the Ad26.COV2.S COVID-19 vaccine or a placebo. CDR3 nucleotides: TGTGCCAGCAGTTTATGGAGCGATAGCAATCAGCCCCAGCATTTT. It yields the protein CASSLWSDSNQPQHF.